One and the same sample provided the 5 T cell receptor beta chains below, sequenced in a study of post-analysis software for immune sequencing data (dated by TCRdb to about 2015). Antigens of these TCRs are unknown. Broader findings and caveats from the paper: Patients showed significantly higher frequencies than controls for several TRBV segments, among them TRBV5-6, TRBV5-1 and TRBV20-1.

Library prep was done by PCR. The listed sequencing device is Illumina HiSeq 2500. To reduce PCR and sequencing biases, unique molecular identifiers were built into the TCR beta cDNA libraries. Through fastp at Q25 and MiXCR, TCRdb rebuilt clones from the public reads, retaining in-frame beta chains. Each CDR3 protein gets just one entry, which takes the most common genes and DNA from the rows behind it. The sample records 600,000 to 750,000 distinct CDR3 sequences, approximately 60% of which are singletons. Around 11% of the sample is taken by the ten largest. Specimen: blood. The source of these receptors is a girl aged 2-10 years with multiple sclerosis.

This clonotype has just a few counts. The rearrangement links TRBV6-1 to TRBJ2-1, with D tentatively TRBD1 or TRBD2 (6 bases each). V lost 6 bases and J lost 9, with 21 bases in between. The CDR3 has 15 residues. Germline CDR1 is MNHNS and CDR2 is SASEGT. In DNA form, the CDR3 reads TGTGCCAGCAGCCTACAGGGTATCGGGACTGGTGAGCAGTTCTTC. Its translation is CASSLQGIGTGEQFF.

CDR3 residues: CASSSERGAFF. For the CDR3, the DNA is TGTGCCAGCAGCTCCGAAAGAGGGGCTTTCTTT. The gene calls are TRBV6-5 and TRBJ1-1; no definite D call. Trimming stripped 6 bases from V and 11 bases from J, with 13 bases between. This CDR3 has 11 residues. From germline, CDR1 is MNHEY and CDR2 SVGAGI.

This clonotype was counted between two and nine times. The chain has TRBV19 and TRBJ2-5, with a weak D call TRBD2 (5 bases). Looked up from germline, CDR1 is LNHDA and CDR2 is SQIVND (reference sequence). CDR3 length: 12 amino acids. Trimming stripped 4 bases from V and 5 bases from J, with 8 bases between. CDR3 residues: CASSKRGETQYF. CDR3 nucleotides: TGTGCCAGTAGTAAACGAGGGGAGACCCAGTACTTC. Full variable domain (outside the CDR3, taken from reference TRBV19 and TRBJ2-5): DGGITQSPKYLFRKEGQNVTLSCEQNLNHDAMYWYRQDPGQGLRLIYYSQIVNDFQKGDIAEGYSVSREKKESFPLTVTSAQKNPTAFYLCASSKRGETQYFGPGTRLLVL.

This chain uses TRBV24-1 with TRBJ2-1; no firm D call. The length of the CDR3 is 15 residues. V was cut by 3 bases and J by 6 bases, with 14 bases left in between. CDR1 KGHDR and CDR2 SFDVKD come from the germline V gene. In nucleotides, the CDR3 is TGTGCCACCAGTGATGGCACCGCACGACTCAATGAGCAGTTCTTC. This encodes CATSDGTARLNEQFF.

CDR3 region: CASSQDRGNSPLHF. The CDR3 coding sequence is TGTGCCAGCAGCCAAGACCGGGGCAATTCACCCCTCCACTTT. The chain links TRBV7-9 to TRBJ1-6, with a possible D match to TRBD1 (5 bases). Germline lookup yields CDR1 SEHNR and CDR2 FQNEAQ (reference sequence). This CDR3 region has 14 residues. The V end lost 5 bases, the J end lost 7 bases, and 12 bases lay between the germline ends.